These 24 T cell receptor beta chains share one sample of origin, sequenced in a study of PD-1 blockade in classical Hodgkin lymphoma. Libraries were prepared by immunoSEQ multiplex PCR; TCRdb keeps only in-frame clonotypes and omits some of them. The table has approximately 21,000 clones, about 68% seen once. All patients experienced relapse after autologous stem cell transplantation, and brentuximab vedotin exposure was variable. Sequencing was performed on peripheral blood mononuclear cells (PBMCs), taken at baseline. These receptors were obtained from a human donor with classical Hodgkin lymphoma.

This chain uses TRBV29-1 with TRBJ2-7; D not certain. Looked up from germline, CDR1 is SQVTM and CDR2 is ANQGSEA. The V end was cut by 5 bases, the J end by 6 bases, with 23 bases between. The CDR3 is 15 amino acids. The CDR3 loop is CSVLEPGRTTSEQYF. In DNA form, the CDR3 reads TGCAGCGTTCTTGAACCGGGCCGTACTACCTCCGAGCAGTACTTC.

The chain employs TRBV30 and TRBJ2-3, with 7 bases matching TRBD2. This CDR3 has 17 residues. CDR1 GTSNPN and CDR2 SVGIG come from the germline V gene (reference sequence). V gave up 5 bases and J gave up 0 bases; unmatched junction bases: 14. The CDR3 region is CAWRLKGTITSTDTQYF. Here the CDR3 DNA reads TGTGCCTGGCGTTTAAAGGGGACTATAACTAGCACAGATACGCAGTATTTT.

The chain carries TRBV10-3 and TRBJ2-3, with a possible D match to TRBD1 (5 bases). CDR1 and CDR2 from the germline V gene are ENHRY and SYGVKD. The CDR3 length is 15 residues. Trimming left V 11 bases short and J 1 base short, with 19 bases between. CDR3 bases: TGTGCCTCCCAGGGTTCCGGCATCGGCACAGATACGCAGTATTTT. Protein: CASQGSGIGTDTQYF.

V gene TRBV28 combines with J gene TRBJ1-5; 9 positions match TRBD1. This CDR3 spans 15 amino acids. J gave up 6 bases and V 6 bases, and 9 bases lay outside the gene matches. Germline CDR1 MDHEN, CDR2 SYDVKM. DNA of the CDR3: TGTGCCAGCAGGCCCGACAGGGGGGTTACTCAGCCCCAGCATTTT. Amino acids: CASRPDRGVTQPQHF.

J is TRBJ2-7 and V is TRBV2, with 10 nucleotides matching TRBD1. Germline CDR1 and CDR2: SNHLY and FYNNEI. The CDR3 length is 14 residues. V shed 7 bases and J 2 bases; nucleotides not matched to a gene: 5. The CDR3 DNA reads TGTGCCAGCAACCCGACAGGGGGCCCCTACGAGCAGTACTTC. Protein: CASNPTGGPYEQYF.

The chain uses TRBV30 and TRBJ1-6; a possible D gene is TRBD1 (5 bases). From germline, CDR1 is GTSNPN and CDR2 SVGIG (reference sequence). The CDR3 sequence is 13 residues long. Deletions cut 6 bases from V and 7 bases from J, with 13 bases between. DNA of the CDR3: TGTGCCTGCCACAGGTTATCAAATTCACCCCTCCACTTT. Protein product: CACHRLSNSPLHF.

Concerning this clone: At one of its ends the junction is not consistent with the germline gene, which may arise from a read error. V and J are TRBV6-4 and TRBJ2-3; unclear D gene. The CDR3 runs to 15 residues. Germline CDR1 is MRHNA and CDR2 is SNTAGT. The CDR3 DNA is TGTGCCAGCAGTCACTCCCAAGGCAGCACAGATACGCAGTATTTT. This translates into CASSHSQGSTDTQYF.

The V call is TRBV2, the J call TRBJ2-5, with a tentative D call TRBD1 (6 bases). The CDR3 sequence is 14 residues long. CDR1 is SNHLY, CDR2 FYNNEI, per germline. Trimming stripped 2 bases from V and 7 bases from J, with 14 bases between. In DNA, the CDR3 is TGTGCCAGCAGTGAAACAGGGTACTATGGGACCCAGTACTTC. Translating gives CASSETGYYGTQYF.

This chain links TRBV4-1 with TRBJ2-1; no clear D. The V end lost 1 base, the J end lost 1 base, and 14 bases lay between the germline ends. The length of the CDR3 is 17 residues. CDR1 and CDR2 from the germline V gene are MGHRA and YSYEKL. CDR3 residues: CASSQVDMGFSYNEQFF. CDR3 in DNA: TGCGCCAGCAGCCAAGTTGACATGGGATTTTCCTACAATGAGCAGTTCTTC.

The chain employs TRBV30 and TRBJ1-5; possible D gene TRBD1, 6 bases. The CDR3 length is 14 residues. Germline V lookup: CDR1 GTSNPN, CDR2 SVGIG (reference sequence). The ends were cut back, 0 bases at V and 9 bases at J, with 15 bases in the middle. The CDR3 nucleotides read TGTGCCTGGAGTGTCCCCGTCGGGGGGGCGCCCCAGCATTTT. This codes for CAWSVPVGGAPQHF. The variable domain in full, with the rest retrieved from reference TRBV30 and TRBJ1-5, is SQTIHQWPATLVQPVGSPLSLECTVEGTSNPNLYWYRQAAGRGLQLLFYSVGIGQISSEVPQNLSASRPQDRQFILSSKKLLLSDSGFYLCAWSVPVGGAPQHFGDGTRLSIL.

V usage is TRBV5-6 and J usage is TRBJ1-5, with D hard to call. CDR1 is SGHDT and CDR2 is YYEEEE in the germline V gene. V lost 2 bases and J 1 base, leaving 10 bases between the germline ends. The CDR3 contains 15 residues. The CDR3 DNA is TGTGCCAGCAGCTTTGGCTCGTTGAGCAATCAGCCCCAGCATTTT. It encodes CASSFGSLSNQPQHF.

By share, this clone ranks as medium-sized. This sequence joins TRBV1 and TRBJ1-2; the DNA was not compared with TRBD1, the D call given in the table. TRBV1 is noted as a pseudogene. The length of the CDR3 is 14 residues. CDR3 bases: TGCACCAGCAGCGCGCAGGGGCGATACGGGCTCTACACCTTC. This codes for CTSSAQGRYGLYTF.

V and J are TRBV10-3 and TRBJ2-7; no clear D gene. The germline CDR1 and CDR2 sequences are ENHRY and SYGVKD. Trimming took off 2 bases at V and 3 bases at J, with 5 bases between the two ends. CDR3 length: 12 amino acids. Here the CDR3 reads CAISERVYEQYF. Written as DNA, the CDR3 is TGTGCCATCAGTGAGAGGGTCTACGAGCAGTACTTC.

J is TRBJ2-7 and V is TRBV7-2; D remains ambiguous. The CDR3 length is 13 residues. Germline V gene data show CDR1 as SGHTA and CDR2 as FQGNSA. V dropped 5 bases and J dropped 1 base, with 9 bases sitting between them. The CDR3 loop reads CASSRTASYEQYF. The CDR3 bases are TGTGCCAGCAGCAGGACGGCTTCCTACGAGCAGTACTTC.

This chain uses TRBV21-1 with TRBJ1-1; no check of the table's D call, TRBD1, against the DNA was made. TRBV21-1 is recorded as a pseudogene. The CDR3 has 15 residues. CDR3 in amino acids: CASSNTTGRNGEAFF. For the CDR3, the DNA is TGTGCCAGCAGCAACACGACAGGGAGGAACGGTGAAGCTTTCTTT.

This chain links TRBV4-3 with TRBJ2-1, with TRBD2 as a possible D gene (5 bases). Germline values: CDR1 LGHNA, CDR2 YSLEER. CDR3 length equals 17 residues. V was shortened by 0 bases and J by 2 bases, with 14 bases between the two germline ends. In DNA, the CDR3 is TGCGCCAGCAGCCAAGAAGCGGACGGGGTGGCCTACAATGAGCAGTTCTTC. Amino acid sequence: CASSQEADGVAYNEQFF.

The chain joins TRBV7-8 to TRBJ1-3; D call uncertain. Trimming pared 6 bases from V and 3 bases from J, leaving 9 bases between. CDR1 SGHVS and CDR2 FQNEAQ come from the germline V gene. There are 13 residues in the CDR3. CDR3 bases: TGTGCCAGCAGAGAGGGAAGTGGAAACACCATATATTTT. Translation gives CASREGSGNTIYF.

V and J are TRBV5-4 and TRBJ2-7, with 8 bases lining up with TRBD2. J was trimmed by 7 bases and V by 2 bases; bases with no gene match: 5. This CDR3 comprises 13 residues. Germline lookup yields CDR1 SGHNT and CDR2 YYREEE (reference sequence). The CDR3, as DNA: TGTGCCAGCAGCTTAGCGGGAGTAAATGAGCAGTACTTC. Amino acid sequence: CASSLAGVNEQYF.

This clone occurred a few times. The V and J genes are TRBV28 and TRBJ1-4; D may be TRBD1 (6 bases). CDR1 and CDR2 (germline): MDHEN, SYDVKM. The CDR3 consists of 16 residues. V lost 2 bases to trimming and J lost 7 bases, with 17 bases between them. The CDR3 DNA is TGTGCCAGCAGTTTAGATGGTCGGGAAGGGGGTGAAAAACTGTTTTTT. It translates to CASSLDGREGGEKLFF.

This clone was observed a handful of times. The chain carries TRBV4-1 and TRBJ2-5; TRBD1 aligns across 8 bases. The length of the CDR3 is 15 residues. V shed 4 bases and J 2 bases; nucleotides not matched to a gene: 6. Germline V CDR1 and CDR2: MGHRA, YSYEKL. CDR3 loop: CASSRVTGGQETQYF. The CDR3 DNA reads TGCGCCAGCAGCCGGGTTACAGGGGGACAAGAGACCCAGTACTTC.

This sequence joins TRBV5-5 and TRBJ1-5; D remains ambiguous. The ends were cut back, 2 bases at V and 2 bases at J, with 14 bases in the middle. This CDR3 contains 16 residues. Germline CDR1 reads SGHKS; CDR2 reads YYEKEE (reference sequence). The CDR3 protein is CASSFKWGIRNQPQHF. The CDR3 bases are TGTGCCAGCAGCTTCAAGTGGGGTATACGCAATCAGCCCCAGCATTTT. The full variable domain, rest sourced from reference TRBV5-5 and TRBJ1-5, is DAGVTQSPTHLIKTRGQQVTLRCSPISGHKSVSWYQQVLGQGPQFIFQYYEKEERGRGNFPDRFSARQFPNYSSELNVNALLLGDSALYLCASSFKWGIRNQPQHFGDGTRLSIL.

Details on this clone: Other DNA sequences from this sample encode an identical CDR3 as well. This chain uses TRBV2 with TRBJ2-2; 11 bases are shared with TRBD2. The CDR3 sequence is 16 residues long. The germline V gene has CDR1 SNHLY and CDR2 FYNNEI. Trimming cost V 4 bases and J 4 bases; bases outside gene matches: 5. Here the CDR3 DNA reads TGTGCCAGCAGTGGTCTGCTAGCGGGAGGCACCGGGGAGCTGTTTTTT. It codes for CASSGLLAGGTGELFF.

The chain links TRBV18 to TRBJ2-5, with D possibly matching TRBD1 (6 bases). Trimming left V 3 bases short and J 6 bases short, with 20 bases between. Per germline, CDR1 KGHSH and CDR2 LQKENI. The length of the CDR3 is 16 residues. CDR3 coding DNA: TGTGCCAGCTCACCCTCCGGGACACCAAGGGGAAAGACCCAGTACTTC. As protein: CASSPSGTPRGKTQYF.

This clone was recorded once. The rearrangement joins TRBV28 to TRBJ1-1; D perhaps matches TRBD1 (6 bases). V shed 6 bases and J shed 5 bases, with 16 bases lying between them. Germline CDR1 reads MDHEN; CDR2 reads SYDVKM. The CDR3 length is 14 residues. The CDR3 loop is CASRARTAWTEAFF. The CDR3 DNA sequence: TGTGCCAGCAGGGCCAGGACAGCGTGGACTGAAGCTTTCTTT.